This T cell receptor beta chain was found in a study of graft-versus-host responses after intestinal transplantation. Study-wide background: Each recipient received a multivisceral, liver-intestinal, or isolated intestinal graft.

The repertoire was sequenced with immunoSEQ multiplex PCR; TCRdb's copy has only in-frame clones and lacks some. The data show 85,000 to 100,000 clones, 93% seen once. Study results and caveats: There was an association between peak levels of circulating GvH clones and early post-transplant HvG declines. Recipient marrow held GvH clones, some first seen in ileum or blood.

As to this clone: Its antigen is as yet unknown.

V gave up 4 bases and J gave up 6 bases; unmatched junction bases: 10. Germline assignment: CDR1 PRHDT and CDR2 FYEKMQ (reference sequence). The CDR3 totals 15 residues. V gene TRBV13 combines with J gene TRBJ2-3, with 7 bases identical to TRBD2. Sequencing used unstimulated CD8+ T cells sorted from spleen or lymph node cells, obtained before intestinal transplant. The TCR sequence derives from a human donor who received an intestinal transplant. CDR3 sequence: CASSSSGGILDTQYF. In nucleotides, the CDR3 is TGTGCCAGCAGCTCTAGCGGAGGGATATTGGATACGCAGTATTTT.